A single sample is the source of the 16 T cell receptor beta chains below, sequenced in a study of cytomegalovirus exposure and HLA in healthy donors (dated by TCRdb to 2016 to 2017). Receptors were amplified or captured by the immunoSEQ multiplex PCR assay. For the multiplex PCR, a mixture combining 60 forward primers for TCR Vbeta segments and 13 reverse primers for TCR Jbeta segments was used. TCRdb re-hosts the immuneACCESS table, in-frame sequences only. Its copies lack some clones; in the studies checked, an unresolved V gene accounts for under half of them, and the cause for the rest is not known. In all, the sample holds around 62,000 clones, and roughly 80% of those were seen once. 4% to 5.5% of the sample is in the top ten clones. Material for sequencing was PBMCs. Source of these receptors: a male donor in good health and CMV-seropositive.

The count of this clone is one. The V gene is TRBV9, the J gene TRBJ2-3; 7 bases match TRBD2. In germline, CDR1 is SGDLS, CDR2 YYNGEE. Unmatched junction bases numbered 4, after V lost 3 bases and J lost 0 bases. The CDR3 runs to 15 residues. In DNA, the CDR3 is TGTGCCAGCAGCGCAAGCGGGGTCAGCACAGATACGCAGTATTTT. This translates into CASSASGVSTDTQYF.

Only a few counts were recorded for this clone. The rearrangement joins TRBV11-3 to TRBJ2-7; 7 nucleotides match TRBD1. V shed 4 bases and J 2 bases; nucleotides not matched to a gene: 8. The CDR3 spans 15 residues. Germline CDR1 SGHNT, CDR2 YENEEA. The CDR3: CASSSTSGGTYEQYF. CDR3 bases: TGTGCCAGCAGCTCGACCTCAGGGGGAACCTACGAGCAGTACTTC.

This rearrangement joins TRBV9 to TRBJ2-7; D is perhaps TRBD2 (6 bases). This CDR3 spans 14 amino acids. Germline V lookup: CDR1 SGDLS, CDR2 YYNGEE. Trimming took off 3 bases at V and 1 base at J, with 11 bases between the two ends. Here the CDR3 DNA reads TGTGCCAGCAGCGGGAGCGGGTCGTCCTACGAGCAGTACTTC. It translates to CASSGSGSSYEQYF.

The rearrangement uses TRBV4-1 and TRBJ2-3; 11 nucleotides line up with TRBD1. This CDR3 spans 15 amino acids. Germline assignment: CDR1 MGHRA and CDR2 YSYEKL. The J segment lost 6 bases and the V segment lost 2 bases, leaving 4 bases of the junction unmatched. The CDR3 bases are TGCGCCAGCAGCCAACCGGGACAGGGGGGGGATACGCAGTATTTT. It translates to CASSQPGQGGDTQYF.

This rearrangement joins TRBV7-8 to TRBJ2-7, with D hard to call. Looked up from germline, CDR1 is SGHVS and CDR2 is FQNEAQ. V gave up 1 base and J gave up 1 base, with 20 bases separating them. The CDR3 sequence is 18 residues long. This chain's CDR3 is CASSLESSSSVTSYEQYF. Here the CDR3 DNA reads TGTGCCAGCAGCTTAGAGTCGAGTAGTAGTGTTACTTCCTACGAGCAGTACTTC.

This clone was seen only a few times. The CDR3 DNA is TGCGCCAGCAGTCGTAGGGACAGGGCCTATCAGCCCCAGCATTTT. Translation: CASSRRDRAYQPQHF. The V and J genes are TRBV23-1 and TRBJ1-5, with TRBD1 matching over 9 bases. TRBV23-1 is identified as an open reading frame with a role that is uncertain. This CDR3 contains 15 residues. The junction had 6 bases not matched to a gene; V was cut back by 4 bases and J by 5 bases.

The gene calls are TRBV28 and TRBJ2-3; D is possibly TRBD2 (6 bases). V gave up 7 bases and J gave up 5 bases, with 16 bases separating them. Germline CDR1 reads MDHEN; CDR2 reads SYDVKM. The CDR3 length is 14 residues. This CDR3 reads CASIHGREEDTQYF. Written as DNA, the CDR3 is TGTGCCAGCATCCACGGCAGGGAGGAAGATACGCAGTATTTT.

J is TRBJ2-7 and V is TRBV28, with 7 positions matching TRBD1. Trimming at V came to 5 bases and at J to 6 bases, leaving 16 bases not matched to a gene. The CDR3 runs 16 residues. From germline, CDR1 is MDHEN and CDR2 SYDVKM. CDR3 in DNA: TGTGCCAGCAGTACCCCAGACAGGGTTGAAGAGGGCGAGCAGTACTTC. It translates to CASSTPDRVEEGEQYF.

This clone showed up just once. V and J are TRBV4-2 and TRBJ2-1; 10 positions agree with TRBD2. V lost 0 bases to trimming and J lost 12 bases; unmatched junction nucleotides: 11. Germline CDR1 LGHNA, CDR2 YNFKEQ. This CDR3 has 16 amino acids. The CDR3 DNA is TGTGCCAGCAGCCAAGAAGATCTAGCGGGGGCTGGGGGGCAGTTCTTC. Encoded protein: CASSQEDLAGAGGQFF.

The CDR3 here is CARSLLGQGYTIYF. CDR3 nucleotide sequence: TGTGCCAGAAGCTTATTGGGACAGGGATACACCATATATTTT. The chain employs TRBV5-3 and TRBJ1-3, with TRBD1 identical over 9 bases. TRBV5-3 counts as an open reading frame of uncertain function. V lost 2 bases, J lost 8 bases, and 5 bases stayed unmatched. The CDR3 is 14 amino acids.

The V and J genes are TRBV19 and TRBJ1-1, with TRBD1 identical over 9 bases. In germline, CDR1 is LNHDA, CDR2 SQIVND (reference sequence). Trimming cost V 7 bases and J 5 bases; bases outside gene matches: 14. This CDR3 has 16 residues. The CDR3, as DNA: TGTGCCAGTATGCTCGCGACAGGGGGTGTACGGACTGAAGCTTTCTTT. Residues: CASMLATGGVRTEAFF.

V usage is TRBV28 and J usage is TRBJ2-2; 8 nucleotides align to TRBD1. V shed 6 bases, J shed 0 bases, and the junction held 9 bases outside the gene matches. Germline CDR1 and CDR2: MDHEN and SYDVKM. This CDR3 comprises 17 residues. In nucleotides, the CDR3 is TGTGCCAGCAGATTAGGTCAGGGGGCCGCGAACACCGGGGAGCTGTTTTTT. It yields the protein CASRLGQGAANTGELFF. Supplemented by reference TRBV28 and TRBJ2-2, the full variable domain reads DVKVTQSSRYLVKRTGEKVFLECVQDMDHENMFWYRQDPGLGLRLIYFSYDVKMKEKGDIPEGYSVSREKKERFSLILESASTNQTSMYLCASRLGQGAANTGELFFGEGSRLTVL.

This clone was seen only a few times. The chain combines TRBV10-3 with TRBJ2-7; weak D call: TRBD1 (6 bases). Trimming removed 6 bases at V and 4 bases at J, with 16 bases between. CDR1 ENHRY and CDR2 SYGVKD come from the germline V gene. This CDR3 contains 14 residues. Here the CDR3 reads CAIRSADRTYEQYF. CDR3 in DNA: TGTGCCATCAGAAGCGCAGACAGGACTTACGAGCAGTACTTC.

J is TRBJ1-4 and V is TRBV15; D perhaps matches TRBD1 (6 bases). The CDR3 sequence is 16 residues long. Germline values: CDR1 LNHNV, CDR2 YYDKDF (reference sequence). Trimming took off 1 base at V and 4 bases at J, with 13 bases between the two ends. CDR3 sequence (DNA): TGTGCCACCAGCAGAGGGGGTCAGGGGATTAATGAAAAACTGTTTTTT. Encoded protein: CATSRGGQGINEKLFF. The variable domain in full, with the rest retrieved from reference TRBV15 and TRBJ1-4, is DAMVIQNPRYQVTQFGKPVTLSCSQTLNHNVMYWYQQKSSQAPKLLFHYYDKDFNNEADTPDNFQSRRPNTSFCFLDIRSPGLGDTAMYLCATSRGGQGINEKLFFGSGTQLSVL.

A remark on this clone: One junction end disagrees with the germline gene, perhaps due to a read error. The chain carries TRBV7-7 and TRBJ2-5; no clear D. Germline V gene sequence: CDR1 SSHAT, CDR2 FNYEAQ (reference sequence). The CDR3 is 13 amino acids. The DNA for the CDR3 is TGTGCTAGCAGCTTGAACTTTAAAGAGACCCAGTACTTC. This sequence encodes CASSLNFKETQYF.

The DNA of the CDR3 is TGTGCCAGCACCCAAACGGAGGGGCTGGCTGGCTACACCTTC. Translating gives CASTQTEGLAGYTF. V is TRBV7-9 and J is TRBJ1-2, with a weak D call TRBD1 (5 bases). Trimming shortened V by 7 bases and J by 7 bases, and 19 bases separated the two germline ends. The CDR3 is made up of 14 amino acids. Germline V gene lookup returns CDR1 SEHNR and CDR2 FQNEAQ (reference sequence).